The present T cell receptor (beta chain) was sequenced within a study of human T cells and chemical hapten exposure. Across the whole study: After 6 days, upper back 0.01% DPC patch tests were scored. Enrolled patients were predominantly female and had alopecia areata, totalis or universalis.

The V gene's germline CDR1 is LNHDA and CDR2 SQIVND (reference sequence). The CDR3 extends over 15 amino acids. TCRdb independently ran MiXCR on the RACE reads; one entry per CDR3 protein. This sample carries under 60,000 distinct CDR3 sequences, approximately 9.7% of them seen once, and the ten largest clones take roughly 9%. Points on this clonotype: Germline and junction disagree at one end, which may indicate a read error.

The time point is: pre-sensitization, week 0. Treatment noted: therapeutic diphenylcyclopropenone sensitization with weekly scalp DPC. RNA extraction used unfractionated whole blood as the source of total RNA. The chain links TRBV19 to TRBJ1-2, with TRBD1 identical over 11 bases. The sequencing here drew on whole blood, taken in connection with sensitization to the hapten diphenylcyclopropenone (DPC). The receptor's source is a woman aged 25 to 39 with alopecia areata. Some clones in this sample may be carry-over from other donors' samples. In DNA form, the CDR3 reads TGTGCCAGTAGTATAGACGGGACAGGGGGGAATGGCGACACCTTC. Translating it yields CASSIDGTGGNGDTF.